This T cell receptor beta chain is from a study of cytomegalovirus exposure and HLA in healthy donors. Study-level information: Most genotyped donors, 65% to 90% of 300 to 400, had Caucasian-associated genetic ancestry.

About this clone itself: Its specificity is unknown.

General observations from the study: It was taken for granted in presence/absence analyses that sequencing depth across donors was roughly uniform. Most TCR sequences were rare, but some public TCRs occurred in many donors.

PCR involved 60 Vbeta and 13 Jbeta primers. Sequenced by immunoSEQ multiplex PCR; TCRdb stores in-frame clones only, minus some. The repertoire holds some 250,000 clones, 82% seen once, with 5% to 6.5% in the top ten. Germline CDR1 is LNHDA and CDR2 is SQIVND (reference sequence). The CDR3 is made up of 10 amino acids. V gene TRBV19 combines with J gene TRBJ2-5, with D unclear. The end of the DNA fits TRBJ2-7 better, so the J call may be wrong. The sequence came from a middle-aged woman in good health and CMV-seropositive. The sequencing sample was made of PBMCs. The CDR3 DNA follows: TGTGCCAGTACGTATCACGAGCAGTACTTC. The encoded protein is CASTYHEQYF.